This T cell receptor (beta chain) was captured in a study of T cell changes during pregnancy in multiple sclerosis. V shed 5 bases, J shed 5 bases, and the junction held 10 bases outside the gene matches. Germline V gene data show CDR1 as MDHEN and CDR2 as SYDVKM. The CDR3 totals 15 residues. TCRdb's table, derived via immunoSEQ multiplex PCR, lists solely in-frame clones and lacks some. The table records tens of thousands of clones, roughly 92% of them present only once. This clone was seen just once. Source: peripheral blood, taken in the second trimester of pregnancy. This sequence originates from a female donor with multiple sclerosis, enrolled in a pregnancy study. The chain uses TRBV28 and TRBJ1-2, with 8 bases that match TRBD1. CDR3 DNA: TGTGCCAGCAGTCCCCCGGACAGGGTTGAGTATGGCTACACCTTC. Protein sequence: CASSPPDRVEYGYTF.